The present entry profiles one TCR beta chain with its context. This entry belongs to a study of blood T cell repertoires in COVID-19. Across the study: Samples representing acute and convalescent COVID-19 were sourced from the United States, Italy and Spain. Nucleic acid was either cDNA or gDNA, and it came from T cells, B-cell-depleted T cells, or PBMCs.

In the original analysis: Estimated nucleated cell counts came from reference gene primer amplification. The assay was immunoSEQ multiplex PCR, and TCRdb's table has in-frame clones only and misses some. The DNA was the basis for D and trimming; V, J and clone size are from that table. The data contain tens of thousands of clones, about 90% of them seen just once; the ten biggest clones take up about a sixth. From germline, CDR1 is MDHEN and CDR2 SYDVKM. The CDR3 spans 14 residues. V shed 8 bases and J 10 bases; nucleotides not matched to a gene: 14. The chain recombines TRBV28 with TRBJ2-1, with 7 bases identical to TRBD2. The sequenced sample was peripheral blood. This TCR was sampled from a human donor in a cohort sampled during active COVID-19. As DNA, the CDR3 is TGTGCCAGCGGACTTGGCCAGCGGGGTGAGGAGCAGTTCTTC. Translated: CASGLGQRGEEQFF.